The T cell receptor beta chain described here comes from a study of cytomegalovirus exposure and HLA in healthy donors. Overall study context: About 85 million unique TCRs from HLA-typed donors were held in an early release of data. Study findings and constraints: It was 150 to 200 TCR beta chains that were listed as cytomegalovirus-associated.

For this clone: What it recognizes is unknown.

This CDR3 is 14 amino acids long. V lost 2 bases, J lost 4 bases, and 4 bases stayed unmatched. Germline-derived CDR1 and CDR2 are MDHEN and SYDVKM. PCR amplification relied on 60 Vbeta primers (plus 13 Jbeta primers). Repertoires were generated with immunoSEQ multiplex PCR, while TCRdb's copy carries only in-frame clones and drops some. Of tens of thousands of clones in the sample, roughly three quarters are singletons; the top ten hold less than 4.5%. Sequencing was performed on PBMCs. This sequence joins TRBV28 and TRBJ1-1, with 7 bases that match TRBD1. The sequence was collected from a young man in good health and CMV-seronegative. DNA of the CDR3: TGTGCCAGCAGTTTAAAGGGGGCTGGCACTGAAGCTTTCTTT. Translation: CASSLKGAGTEAFF.